This is a list of T cell receptor beta chains from one sample in a study of shared clonotypes between healthy human individuals. Repertoires were generated with immunoSEQ multiplex PCR, while TCRdb's copy carries only in-frame clones and drops some. This sample yields roughly 2,500,000 clones, of which roughly 93% are seen a single time; about 0.38% belongs to the top ten. The material sequenced was naive CD4+ T cells from PBMCs. The receptors shown here come from a man younger than 30 in good health. Some clones in this sample may be carry-over from other donors' samples. Both conserved end residues are part of each CDR3.

j_call cdr3_length v_call cdr3_aa
TRBJ1-1 13 TRBV7-6 CASSSNTYTEAFF
TRBJ2-1 17 TRBV9 CASSVGTSGRAYNEQFF
TRBJ2-3 14 TRBV19 CASRRQGAADTQYF
TRBJ1-5 14 TRBV18 CASSRGQENQPQHF
TRBJ1-4 15 TRBV11-2 CASSPNRGLSEKLFF
TRBJ2-3 15 TRBV2 CASRETGGGTDTQYF
TRBJ2-1 13 TRBV18 CASSPGVDPRGFF
TRBJ2-1 15 TRBV6-4 CASRGLAGVGNEQFF
TRBJ1-4 14 TRBV7-2 CASSSGQVYEKLFF
TRBJ2-7 16 TRBV4-3 CASSPRSGASSYEQYF
TRBJ1-5 14 TRBV5-1 CASSLGAGDQPQHF
TRBJ2-5 16 TRBV28 CASSLPGTSGSETQYF
TRBJ2-3 14 TRBV19 CASSTQQGPDTQYF
TRBJ2-7 14 TRBV7-6 CASSNPRNGYEQYF
TRBJ2-7 16 TRBV4-1 CASSQPDRGWVYEQYF
TRBJ2-4 14 TRBV7-2 CASSSGSTKNIQYF
TRBJ1-5 15 TRBV5-8 CASSLSSWSGQPQHF
TRBJ1-5 15 TRBV4-1 CASSLSGAAREPQHF
TRBJ2-5 13 TRBV29-1 CSAQGAAQETQYF
TRBJ1-1 14 TRBV6-1 CASRKQGGGTEAFF
TRBJ1-1 13 TRBV18 CASSPWENTEAFF
TRBJ1-3 15 TRBV18 CASSPVRDRGNTIYF
TRBJ2-7 15 TRBV6-1 CASSRGGGSTYEQYF
TRBJ2-1 16 TRBV4-1 CASSHAPWSNYNEQFF
TRBJ2-3 12 TRBV18 CASSPTTDTQYF
TRBJ2-2 18 TRBV7-2 CASSPRTSGRTHTGELFF
TRBJ2-2 18 TRBV5-1 CASSSYTRGRLSTGELFF
TRBJ2-7 19 TRBV11-2 CASSGIATGAPVRLYEQYF
TRBJ1-3 14 TRBV28 CASSPVAAGNTIYF
TRBJ2-3 15 TRBV5-4 CASSIRQGGTDTQYF
TRBJ2-3 16 TRBV5-6 CASSLLQGALKDTQYF
TRBJ2-1 16 TRBV11-2 CASSLAWTSGSRSQFF
TRBJ2-7 14 TRBV11-2 CASSQPGQAYEQYF
TRBJ2-3 14 TRBV6-5 CASSYPGTSGTQYF
TRBJ2-5 12 TRBV29-1 CSALQGWETQYF
TRBJ1-1 17 TRBV30 CAWSVLRTSWGDTEAFF
TRBJ2-7 12 TRBV2 CASSVGAYEQYF
TRBJ2-5 13 TRBV27 CASSSRLGETQYF
TRBJ2-7 17 TRBV9 CASSVGTSGRGSYEQYF
TRBJ2-6 17 TRBV19 CASSADRGLQGANVLTF
TRBJ2-1 16 TRBV5-1 CASSPGWAGEYNEQFF
TRBJ1-2 13 TRBV5-6 CASKEDRLYGYTF